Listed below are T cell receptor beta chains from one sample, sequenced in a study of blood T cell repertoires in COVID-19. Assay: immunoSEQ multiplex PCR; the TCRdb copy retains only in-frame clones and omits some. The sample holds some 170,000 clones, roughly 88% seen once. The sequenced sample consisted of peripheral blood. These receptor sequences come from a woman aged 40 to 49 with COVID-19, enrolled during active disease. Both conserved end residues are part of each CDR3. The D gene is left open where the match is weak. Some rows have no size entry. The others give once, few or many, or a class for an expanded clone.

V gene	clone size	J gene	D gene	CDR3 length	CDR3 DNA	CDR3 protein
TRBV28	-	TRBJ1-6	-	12	TGTGCCACCGAGGGTGTAGGATCACCCCTCCACTTT	CATEGVGSPLHF
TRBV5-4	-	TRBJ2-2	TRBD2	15	TGTGCCAGCAGCCGCGGGACTAGCGGTTCCGGGGAGCTGTTTTTT	CASSRGTSGSGELFF
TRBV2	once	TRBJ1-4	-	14	TGTGCCAGCAGTGAGGGGTCTGCGGGGGAAAAACTGTTTTTT	CASSEGSAGEKLFF
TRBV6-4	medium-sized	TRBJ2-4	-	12	TGTGCCAGCTCCCCGGGCAAAAACATTCAGTACTTC	CASSPGKNIQYF
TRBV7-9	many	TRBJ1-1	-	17	TGTGCCAGCAGCCCGTCCCGGGGGGCAATAGGTAGGACTGAAGCTTTCTTT	CASSPSRGAIGRTEAFF
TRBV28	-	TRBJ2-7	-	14	TGTGCCAGCAGTCACACCGGGGTAGCGGTCATACCATACTTC	CASSHTGVAVIPYF
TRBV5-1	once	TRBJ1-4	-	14	TGCGCCAGCAGCTTGGCAGGGACTAATGAAAAACTGTTTTTT	CASSLAGTNEKLFF
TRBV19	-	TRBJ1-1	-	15	TGTGCCAGTAGTATAGTAGCTGGGTGGAGCACTGAAGCTTTCTTT	CASSIVAGWSTEAFF
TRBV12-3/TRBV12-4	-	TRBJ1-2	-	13	TGTGCCAGCAGTCCAGGGTCCTACTATGGCTACACCTTC	CASSPGSYYGYTF
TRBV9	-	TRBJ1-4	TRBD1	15	TGTGCCAGCAGCGCCAGACAGGGGGCGCGGGAAAAACTGTTTTTT	CASSARQGAREKLFF
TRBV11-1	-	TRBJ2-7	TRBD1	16	TGTGCCAGCAGCTTCCGACGAGGACAGGGGTTCGACGAGCAGTACTTC	CASSFRRGQGFDEQYF
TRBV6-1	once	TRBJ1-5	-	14	TGTGCCAGCAGTGATGGGCAGGGCCGTCAGCCCCAGCATTTT	CASSDGQGRQPQHF
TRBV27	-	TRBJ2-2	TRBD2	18	TGTGCCAGCAGTCTTGGGGACCCGGGACTAGCGAAGTTCCGGGAGCTGTTTTTT	CASSLGDPGLAKFRELFF
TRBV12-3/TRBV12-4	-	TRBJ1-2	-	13	TGTGCCAGCAGTCTGGCGGCCGGTTATGGCTACACCTTC	CASSLAAGYGYTF
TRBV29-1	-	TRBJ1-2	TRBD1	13	TGCAGCGTTCCAACAGGGGTTAGCTATGGCTACACCTTC	CSVPTGVSYGYTF
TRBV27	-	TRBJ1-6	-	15	TGTGCCAGCAGTTTTCGGCAGGGCGCTACTTCACCCCTCCACTTT	CASSFRQGATSPLHF
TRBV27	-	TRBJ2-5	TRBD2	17	TGTGCCAGCATCGGGACTAGCGGGAGGGCCAGGGGAGAGACCCAGTACTTC	CASIGTSGRARGETQYF
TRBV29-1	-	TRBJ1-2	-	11	TGCAGCGCAATAGGACAGAATGGCTACACCTTC	CSAIGQNGYTF
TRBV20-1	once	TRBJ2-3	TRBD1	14	TGCAGTGCTAGTCCAAGGACAGGGACAGATACGCAGTATTTT	CSASPRTGTDTQYF
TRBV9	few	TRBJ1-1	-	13	TGTGCCAGCAGCGTAAGGCAGGGCACTGAAGCTTTCTTT	CASSVRQGTEAFF
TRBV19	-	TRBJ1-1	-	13	TGTGCCCTTCGAAAGGGGTCGGGCACTGAAGCTTTCTTT	CALRKGSGTEAFF
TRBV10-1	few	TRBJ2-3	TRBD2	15	TGCGCCAGCAGTGACCCTAGCGGGCTCACAGATACGCAGTATTTT	CASSDPSGLTDTQYF
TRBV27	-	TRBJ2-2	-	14	TGTGCCAGCAGTCGCCCGAAACAGACCGGGGAGCTGTTTTTT	CASSRPKQTGELFF
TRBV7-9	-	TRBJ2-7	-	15	TGTGCCAGCAGCCCGGACTACCAAAGCTCCTACGAGCAGTACTTC	CASSPDYQSSYEQYF
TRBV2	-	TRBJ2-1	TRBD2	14	TGTGCCAGCGGGGGGGATTCGTCCTACAATGAGCAGTTCTTC	CASGGDSSYNEQFF
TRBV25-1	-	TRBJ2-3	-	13	TGTGCCAGCAGTGAGCCCCCGGGGGATACGCAGTATTTT	CASSEPPGDTQYF
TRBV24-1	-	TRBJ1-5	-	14	TGTGCCACCAGTTACCAGGGTGCTAATCAGCCCCAGCATTTT	CATSYQGANQPQHF
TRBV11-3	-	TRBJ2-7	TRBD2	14	TGTGCCAGCAGCTCCGGGGTAGCGGGAGCCGAGCAGTACTTC	CASSSGVAGAEQYF
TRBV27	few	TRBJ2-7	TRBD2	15	TGTGCCAGCAGTCCCGGACTAGCGGGAGTCTTAGAGCAGTACTTC	CASSPGLAGVLEQYF
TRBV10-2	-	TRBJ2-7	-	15	TGCGCCAGCAATAATTTGGGACATAGAACCTACGAGCAGTACTTC	CASNNLGHRTYEQYF
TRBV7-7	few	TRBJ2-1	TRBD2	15	TGTGCCAGCAGCTTAGGAGCGGGGGGGTACAATGAGCAGTTCTTC	CASSLGAGGYNEQFF
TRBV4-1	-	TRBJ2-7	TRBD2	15	TGCGCCAGCAGCGGTAAAGCGGGAGGGCCCCACGAGCAGTACTTC	CASSGKAGGPHEQYF
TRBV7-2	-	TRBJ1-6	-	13	TGTGCCAGCAGCTTACAGGGATACTCACCCCTCCACTTT	CASSLQGYSPLHF
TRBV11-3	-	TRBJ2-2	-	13	TGTGCCAGCACCCGGGATGGAACCGGGGAGCTGTTTTTT	CASTRDGTGELFF
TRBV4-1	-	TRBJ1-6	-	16	TGCGCCAGCAGCCTCCGGGCGGGGGGCGTTGATTCACCCCTCCACTTT	CASSLRAGGVDSPLHF
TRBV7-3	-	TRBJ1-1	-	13	TGTGCCAGCAGCCCCCACGGGGTTACTGAAGCTTTCTTT	CASSPHGVTEAFF
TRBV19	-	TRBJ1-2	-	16	TGTGCCAGTAGTACCCCTCGACAGCGCCCCGGCTATGGCTACACCTTC	CASSTPRQRPGYGYTF
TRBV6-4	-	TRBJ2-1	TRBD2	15	TGTGCCAGCAGTGACGGGGCTAGCGGAGAACGGGAGCAGTTCTTC	CASSDGASGEREQFF